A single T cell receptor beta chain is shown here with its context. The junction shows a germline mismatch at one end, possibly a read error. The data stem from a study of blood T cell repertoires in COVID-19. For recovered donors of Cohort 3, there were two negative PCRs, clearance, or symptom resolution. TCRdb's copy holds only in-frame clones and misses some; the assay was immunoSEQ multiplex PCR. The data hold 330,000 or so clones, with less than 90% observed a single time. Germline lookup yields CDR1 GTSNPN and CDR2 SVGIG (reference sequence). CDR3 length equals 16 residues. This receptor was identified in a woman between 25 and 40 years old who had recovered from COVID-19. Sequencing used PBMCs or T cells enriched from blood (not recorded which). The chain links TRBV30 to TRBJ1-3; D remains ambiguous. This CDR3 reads CAWSAPVLFAGNTIYF. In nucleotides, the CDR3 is TGTGCCTGGAGTGCCCCCGTACTATTCGCTGGGAACACCATATATTTT.